This section outlines one T cell receptor (beta chain) sequence together with its context. In this sample, this clonotype turned up a few times. No cognate antigen has been identified for it. Base qualities are not provided; no much larger clone lies one nucleotide away. The record originates from a study of response to subunit inactivated influenza vaccine listed by TCRdb under 2018. Some background on the complete study: To follow how T cells responded to a trivalent subunit inactivated influenza vaccine, the researchers relied on deep quantitative profiling of the T cell receptor repertoire. Summary of the overall study and its limitations: The authors suggested that each seasonal influenza vaccination may recruit only a limited number of new T cells.

The method was RT-PCR. The sequencer listed for this sample is Illumina HiSeq 2500. TCRdb took the public reads, trimmed them with fastp at Q25, ran MiXCR for clone calling and kept in-frame beta chains. Each entry merges the rows of one CDR3 protein and shows their most common DNA and genes. In all, the sample holds about 520,000 distinct CDR3 sequences, and 7.2% of those were seen once. The ten largest account for about 12% of the sample. Unmatched junction bases come to 9, with V trimmed by 3 bases and J by 3 bases. The CDR3 holds 16 amino acids from the cysteine to the phenylalanine. Only the CDR3 DNA is retained, 48 bases long and in frame from the first base. From a lookup of the germline V gene (reference sequence), CDR1 and CDR2 are DFQATT and SNEGSKA.

This receptor was identified in a man aged 50-75 years who received an inactivated influenza vaccine. Donor details come from another sample of the same person, matched by shared clones. Sample: PBMCs from blood, taken roughly 24 months after vaccination. This chain is built from TRBV20-1 and TRBJ2-1; 9 bases in between match TRBD2. The CDR3 sequence is CSASIAGVWSYNEQFF. The DNA is TGCAGTGCTAGTATAGCGGGGGTATGGAGCTACAATGAGCAGTTCTTC.